This T cell receptor (beta chain) is drawn from a study of monozygotic twins with inflammatory bowel disease. Study-wide results and caveats: Healthy twins showed more clonotype sharing with others than IBD patients, especially patients with disease activity.

The germline CDR1 and CDR2 sequences are SGHAT and FQNNGV. The CDR3 has 16 residues. Remarks on this clonotype: What it binds is unknown.

Used for each TCR library was 3500 ng of total RNA. UMIs that included a 6-nucleotide sample barcode were added by template switching, which took place during cDNA synthesis. TCRdb re-called the 5' RACE reads and shows each CDR3 protein once, DNA omitted. This table holds about 380,000 distinct CDR3 sequences. Blood was drawn at less than 3 ml per donor. This receptor was obtained from a human donor with ulcerative colitis or Crohn's disease, or a healthy co-twin of an affected twin (not recorded which). Sequencing was performed on blood. This chain joins TRBV11-2 and TRBJ2-1; TCRdb's D call, TRBD1, is unchecked because there is no DNA. CDR3 residues: CASSLAGGRSDNEQFF.